This TCR beta chain was recorded in a study of cytomegalovirus exposure and HLA in healthy donors. PCR amplification relied on 60 Vbeta primers (plus 13 Jbeta primers). In the study's own analysis: It was a later analysis that counted roughly 80 million unique TCR beta chains, of which around 11 million were shared. Method: immunoSEQ multiplex PCR; TCRdb's copy keeps in-frame clones and lacks some. That table supplies the V and J calls and clone size; D and trimming were determined from the DNA. The sample contains about 200,000 clones, 70% to 80% of which appear only once. Looked up from germline, CDR1 is LNHDA and CDR2 is SQIVND (reference sequence). The CDR3 is 10 residues long. Trimming stripped 8 bases from V and 8 bases from J, with 9 bases between. Study-level findings and limits: Across donors, presence/absence analyses took sequencing depth to be roughly uniform.

About this clone: Its antigen is not identified.

V usage is TRBV19 and J usage is TRBJ1-1; D uncertain. Sequenced sample: PBMCs. This receptor was identified in a woman in her twenties or thirties in good health and CMV-seronegative. CDR3 nucleotides: TGTGCCAGTGGCACCATGGAAGCTTTCTTT. This translates into CASGTMEAFF.